A selection of T cell receptor beta chains follows, all from one sample in a study of T cell responses to AZD1222 COVID-19 vaccine. The protocol was immunoSEQ multiplex PCR, while the TCRdb copy is restricted to in-frame clones and leaves out a portion. The table shows around 140,000 clones, with just under 95% occurring only once. Here the sequenced sample was peripheral blood, taken after recovery from COVID-19. These receptors were obtained from an adult who had recovered from COVID-19. CDR3s include the opening cysteine and the closing phenylalanine or tryptophan. A D gene is named only where the DNA matches it firmly. Clone sizes are given selectively: once, few, many, or a class where the clone is expanded.

J gene,CDR3 length,D gene,clone size,V gene,CDR3 DNA,CDR3 protein
TRBJ1-1,13,-,-,TRBV5-1,TGCGCCAGCAGCTTATTGGCCATAACTGAAGCTTTCTTT,CASSLLAITEAFF
TRBJ2-1,18,TRBD2,-,TRBV27,TGTGCCAGCAGTTTATCGAGTTTATTTGCGGGAGCCTACAATGAGCAGTTCTTC,CASSLSSLFAGAYNEQFF
TRBJ1-4,19,TRBD1,once,TRBV10-3,TGTGCCATCAGTGATATTGGACAGGGGGGACGATTTCTACATGAAAAACTGTTTTTT,CAISDIGQGGRFLHEKLFF
TRBJ1-4,17,TRBD1,once,TRBV6-6,TGTGCCAGCAGTCACCGACAGGGACCTTTATCTAATGAAAAACTGTTTTTT,CASSHRQGPLSNEKLFF
TRBJ2-5,17,TRBD2,-,TRBV19,TGTGCCAGTAGTATAGGGGGTAGCGGGAGCAGAGGAGAGACCCAGTACTTC,CASSIGGSGSRGETQYF
TRBJ1-3,14,-,-,TRBV6-6,TGTGCCAGCAGCCGGGGCTTAGGCCCGAACACCATATATTTT,CASSRGLGPNTIYF
TRBJ2-2,16,TRBD2,-,TRBV5-4,TGTGCCAGCAGCCCGGGTGGGACTAGCGGGACCGGGGAGCTGTTTTTT,CASSPGGTSGTGELFF
TRBJ1-5,17,TRBD1,-,TRBV6-1,TGTGCCAGCAGTGATGGAGGACAGGGAAATTACTATCAGCCCCAGCATTTT,CASSDGGQGNYYQPQHF
TRBJ2-5,18,TRBD1,-,TRBV19,TGTGCCAGTAGTATAGATTTTGGGACAGGGGGGATCGAAGAGACCCAGTACTTC,CASSIDFGTGGIEETQYF
TRBJ2-2,13,-,-,TRBV28,TGTGCCAGCAAAGATAGAGGCACCGGGGAGCTGTTTTTT,CASKDRGTGELFF
TRBJ1-3,13,-,-,TRBV18,TGTGCCAGCTCACCACCAGGTGGAAACACCATATATTTT,CASSPPGGNTIYF
TRBJ2-5,16,-,-,TRBV7-9,TGTGCCAGCAGCTCGGGACCACAGCGAAAATCTGAGGCCCAGTACTTC,CASSSGPQRKSEAQYF
TRBJ1-1,12,-,-,TRBV10-3,TGTGCCATCAGTGAGGGGGGGACAGAAGCTTTCTTT,CAISEGGTEAFF
TRBJ1-5,13,-,-,TRBV2,TGTGCCAGCAAGGGCCTTAGCAATCAGCCCCAGCATTTT,CASKGLSNQPQHF
TRBJ2-2,15,-,-,TRBV27,TGTGCCAGCAGTTTATCCTGGGTCGTCACCGGGGAGCTGTTTTTT,CASSLSWVVTGELFF
TRBJ2-7,15,-,-,TRBV4-1,TGCGCCAGCAGCCAAGATTGGCGGGAAGGGAACGAGCAGTACTTC,CASSQDWREGNEQYF
TRBJ2-7,17,TRBD2,-,TRBV24-1,TGTGCCACCAGTGGTCGCTCTGGTGGTAGCGGGATCTACGAGCAGTACTTC,CATSGRSGGSGIYEQYF
TRBJ1-1,22,TRBD1,once,TRBV28,TGTGCCAGCAGTTTATTGATTGTCAGGGTCGTTGGACAGGGAGATATGAACACTGAAGCTTTCTTT,CASSLLIVRVVGQGDMNTEAFF
TRBJ1-2,12,-,-,TRBV6-5,TGTGCCAGCAGTTACAGCAACTATGGCTACACCTTC,CASSYSNYGYTF
TRBJ2-1,16,TRBD2,-,TRBV18,TGTGCCAGCTCACTTGTTATAGCGGGAGAAAGCAATGAGCAGTTCTTC,CASSLVIAGESNEQFF
TRBJ2-7,20,TRBD2,-,TRBV5-5,TGTGCCAGCAGCTTGTACGCAGGGGCGAGCGGGAGTGATATTCAATACGAGCAGTACTTC,CASSLYAGASGSDIQYEQYF
TRBJ1-2,14,-,-,TRBV7-9,TGTGCCAGCAGCTTCGGCCAGGGGATCGATGGCTACACCTTC,CASSFGQGIDGYTF
TRBJ2-5,15,-,-,TRBV24-1,TGTGCCACCAGTGAACGCCGGGACAACCAAGGGACCCAGTACTTC,CATSERRDNQGTQYF
TRBJ2-6,15,-,-,TRBV2,TGTGCCAGCAAAAGGGGCCCTTCTGGGGCCAACGTCCTGACTTTC,CASKRGPSGANVLTF
TRBJ2-5,15,TRBD2,-,TRBV7-3,TGTGCCAGCAGCCAATTTGGGGCTAGCGGGAGGACCCAGTACTTC,CASSQFGASGRTQYF
TRBJ2-5,16,TRBD2,-,TRBV28,TGTGCCAGCAGTCCCGGGACTAGCGGGAGTTGGGAGACCCAGTACTTC,CASSPGTSGSWETQYF
TRBJ2-1,15,TRBD2,once,TRBV19,TGTGCCAGTAGTATAGGCGACGGGAGGGCAGAAGAGCAGTTCTTC,CASSIGDGRAEEQFF
TRBJ2-1,10,-,-,TRBV6-6,TGTGCCAGCAGTCACAATGAGCAGTTCTTC,CASSHNEQFF
TRBJ2-7,15,TRBD1,-,TRBV28,TGTGCCAGCAGTTCAAGGGACAGGGATTTCCACGAGCAGTACTTC,CASSSRDRDFHEQYF
TRBJ1-5,13,-,-,TRBV7-9,TGTGCCAGCTCCAGCCAGGGGCCGCAGCCCCAGCATTTT,CASSSQGPQPQHF
TRBJ2-5,15,TRBD2,-,TRBV24-1,TGTGCCACCAGTGAGGGCGGGAGGATCCAAGAGACCCAGTACTTC,CATSEGGRIQETQYF
TRBJ2-3,16,-,-,TRBV19,TGTGCCAGTAGTAAATGGGCAGAGACTAGCACAGATACGCAGTATTTT,CASSKWAETSTDTQYF
TRBJ1-4,15,TRBD1,once,TRBV5-6,TGTGCCAGCAGTCCTAGGGGGCTCACTAATGAAAAACTGTTTTTT,CASSPRGLTNEKLFF
TRBJ1-5,15,-,-,TRBV19,TGTGCCAGTAGTCTCCGACGACCGACCAATCAGCCCCAGCATTTT,CASSLRRPTNQPQHF
TRBJ1-5,16,-,-,TRBV5-8,TGTGCCAGCAGCTTGGCCGGGAAGGGGGGCAATCAGCCCCAGCATTTT,CASSLAGKGGNQPQHF
TRBJ1-2,14,-,-,TRBV6-5,TGTGCCAGCAGTTACGGGGCCGGGGAGACTGGCTACACCTTC,CASSYGAGETGYTF
TRBJ1-1,11,TRBD1,-,TRBV23-1,TGCGCCAGCATTGACAGGGTCGAAGCTTTCTTT,CASIDRVEAFF
TRBJ2-7,14,-,-,TRBV4-1,TGCGCCAGCAGCCAAGTCCGGGAGCTGAAAGAGCAGTACTTC,CASSQVRELKEQYF
TRBJ1-1,14,-,few,TRBV7-8,TGTGCCAGCAGCTTCAGGGTCCAGAACACTGAAGCTTTCTTT,CASSFRVQNTEAFF
TRBJ1-1,13,-,-,TRBV6-5,TGTGCCAGCAGACCGACAGTTAACACTGAAGCTTTCTTT,CASRPTVNTEAFF
TRBJ2-7,15,TRBD2,-,TRBV11-2,TGTGCCAGCAGCTCTAGCGGGAGGGCCAGGGGGGAGCAGTACTTC,CASSSSGRARGEQYF
TRBJ2-1,15,-,-,TRBV15,TGTGCCACCAGCAGAGATAAGACTATTGGTGAAGAGCAGTTCTTC,CATSRDKTIGEEQFF